The source of this T cell receptor (beta chain) is a study of T cells in narcolepsy. The assay was immunoSEQ multiplex PCR, and TCRdb's table has in-frame clones only and misses some. The sample contains about 43,000 clones, around 88% of which appear only once. Material for sequencing was CD45RA- memory CD4+ T cells from PBMCs. The receptor's source is a human donor with narcolepsy.

The CDR3 sequence is CASSDRSGTGNIFSSEQYF. The CDR3 nucleotides read TGTGCCAGCAGTGACAGATCCGGGACAGGGAACATTTTCTCGTCGGAGCAGTACTTC. The chain recombines TRBV6-1 with TRBJ2-7, with 9 bases that match TRBD1. The CDR3 consists of 19 residues. CDR1 is MNHNS, CDR2 SASEGT, per germline. V shed 3 bases and J 7 bases; nucleotides not matched to a gene: 22.